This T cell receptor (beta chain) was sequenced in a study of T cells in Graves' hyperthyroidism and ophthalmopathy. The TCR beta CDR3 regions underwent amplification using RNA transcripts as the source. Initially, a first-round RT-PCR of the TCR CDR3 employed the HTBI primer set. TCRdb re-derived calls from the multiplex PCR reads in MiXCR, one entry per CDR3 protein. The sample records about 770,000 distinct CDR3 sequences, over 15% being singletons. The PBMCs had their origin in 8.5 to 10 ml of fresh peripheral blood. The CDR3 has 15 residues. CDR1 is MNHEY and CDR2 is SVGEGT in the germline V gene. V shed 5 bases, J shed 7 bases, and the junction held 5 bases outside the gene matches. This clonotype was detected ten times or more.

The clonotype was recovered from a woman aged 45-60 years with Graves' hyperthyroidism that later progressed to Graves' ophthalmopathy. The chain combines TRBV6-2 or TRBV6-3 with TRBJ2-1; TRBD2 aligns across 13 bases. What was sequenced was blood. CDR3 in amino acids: CASSQLGLAGNEQFF. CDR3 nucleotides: TGTGCCAGCAGTCAATTGGGACTAGCGGGAAATGAGCAGTTCTTC.